These 23 T cell receptor beta chains were all obtained from the same sample, sequenced in a study of T-cell memory formation after mild COVID-19. TCRdb re-analysed the 5' RACE reads in MiXCR, keeping a single row per CDR3 protein. Of about 360,000 distinct CDR3 sequences in the sample, approximately 15% are singletons; the top ten hold 22%. Sequencing was performed on PBMCs or a T cell subset sorted from them (not recorded which). All receptors come from a man aged 18 to 29 who had mild COVID-19 (a few samples of this study predate the infection). Cell type and time point are not known.

The rearrangement links TRBV20-1 to TRBJ1-6; D not certain. Trimming cost V 3 bases and J 9 bases, with 12 bases left between them. CDR1 is DFQATT, CDR2 SNEGSKA, per germline (reference sequence). This CDR3 has 13 residues. CDR3 region: CSASPGIPSPLHF. CDR3 bases: TGCAGTGCTAGCCCGGGGATCCCTTCACCCCTCCACTTT.

This clonotype has at least ten counts. The chain carries TRBV10-3 and TRBJ2-4; D is tentatively TRBD1 or TRBD2 (5 bases each). Germline V gene lookup returns CDR1 ENHRY and CDR2 SYGVKD. There are 13 residues in the CDR3. Trimming stripped 2 bases from V and 8 bases from J, with 10 bases between. The CDR3 coding sequence is TGTGCCATCAGTGAGGAGGGGAGCGACATTCAGTACTTC. This translates into CAISEEGSDIQYF.

The chain carries TRBV7-9 and TRBJ1-1, with D perhaps TRBD1 (5 bases). V shed 0 bases and J shed 10 bases, with 24 bases lying between them. The CDR3 is 17 residues long. Germline values: CDR1 SEHNR, CDR2 FQNEAQ (reference sequence). The CDR3 DNA sequence: TGTGCCAGCAGCTTAGCGCCCGTAACATTAACAGGATCGAGAGCTTTCTTT. Amino acid sequence: CASSLAPVTLTGSRAFF.

The rearrangement links TRBV7-9 to TRBJ1-5; D gene unclear. Germline CDR1 is SEHNR and CDR2 is FQNEAQ (reference sequence). The CDR3 is made up of 13 amino acids. V was pared by 1 base and J by 8 bases, with 9 bases between. CDR3 amino acids: CASSLGVLEPQHF. DNA for the CDR3: TGTGCCAGCAGCTTAGGGGTCCTGGAGCCCCAGCATTTT.

Turning to this clonotype: The junction and the germline gene differ at one end; a read error may be behind it. The rearrangement links TRBV7-7 to TRBJ2-2; either TRBD1 or TRBD2 may fit D (5 bases each). The CDR3 length is 16 residues. Germline lookup yields CDR1 SSHAT and CDR2 FNYEAQ (reference sequence). CDR3: CASSPQAGTNTGELFF. The CDR3 DNA is TGTGCTAGCAGCCCACAGGCGGGTACGAACACCGGGGAGCTGTTTTTT.

The chain uses TRBV20-1 and TRBJ1-4; weak D call: TRBD1 (6 bases). V was pared by 6 bases and J by 7 bases, with 12 bases between. Germline values: CDR1 DFQATT, CDR2 SNEGSKA (reference sequence). The CDR3 extends over 12 amino acids. CDR3 nucleotide sequence: TGCAGTGCAGTACAGGGCGGTGAAAAACTGTTTTTT. Its translation is CSAVQGGEKLFF.

V is TRBV11-2 and J is TRBJ2-4; 8 nucleotides agree with TRBD1. CDR1 is SGHAT, CDR2 FQNNGV, per germline. The V gene end was trimmed by 5 bases and the J gene end by 7 bases; junction bases not matched to a gene: 7. The CDR3 covers 14 residues. The chain's CDR3 is CASSPRTGTNIQYF. The CDR3 DNA reads as TGTGCCAGCAGCCCAAGGACAGGGACCAACATTCAGTACTTC.

This clonotype was seen a few times. The rearrangement uses TRBV3-1 and TRBJ2-7, with 7 bases that match TRBD1. V dropped 2 bases and J dropped 3; count of bases not matched to a gene: 1. The CDR3 consists of 13 residues. Germline lookup yields CDR1 LGHDT and CDR2 YNNKEL (reference sequence). Written as DNA, the CDR3 is TGTGCCAGCAGCCAATCAGGGGGCTACGAGCAGTACTTC. This codes for CASSQSGGYEQYF.

This sequence joins TRBV7-3 and TRBJ2-1; 7 bases align to TRBD2. The CDR3 spans 16 residues. Unmatched junction bases numbered 13, after V lost 2 bases and J lost 9 bases. The germline V gene has CDR1 SGHTA and CDR2 FQGTGA. The CDR3 loop is CASSLGGGSYPPEQFF. In DNA, the CDR3 is TGTGCCAGCAGCTTAGGGGGGGGGTCGTACCCCCCTGAGCAGTTCTTC.

In this sample, this clonotype turned up a few times. The rearrangement uses TRBV2 and TRBJ2-7; D is unresolved. The CDR3 sequence is 14 residues long. Trimming shortened V by 6 bases and J by 3 bases, and 15 bases separated the two germline ends. Germline V lookup: CDR1 SNHLY, CDR2 FYNNEI. The CDR3 region is CASSPTGFGYEQYV. The CDR3 bases are TGTGCCAGCAGCCCGACTGGGTTCGGCTACGAGCAGTACGTC.

This clonotype was seen a few times. J is TRBJ2-1 and V is TRBV6-1, with D possibly called TRBD1 or TRBD2 (5 bases each). Trimming pared 4 bases from V and 9 bases from J, leaving 7 bases between. The CDR3 runs 11 residues. The germline V gene has CDR1 MNHNS and CDR2 SASEGT. CDR3: CASSAGGEQFF. The CDR3 nucleotides are TGTGCCAGCAGTGCTGGGGGTGAGCAGTTCTTC.

The chain combines TRBV20-1 with TRBJ2-3; tentatively, D is TRBD1 (6 bases). The CDR3 loop spans 16 amino acids. V dropped 5 bases and J dropped 1 base, with 19 bases sitting between them. Germline loops: CDR1 DFQATT, CDR2 SNEGSKA (reference sequence). The CDR3 coding sequence is TGCAGTGCTGCCCGTCCGAACAGGGAACGCACAGATACGCAGTATTTT. It encodes CSAARPNRERTDTQYF.

J is TRBJ2-1 and V is TRBV7-9; D perhaps matches TRBD2 (6 bases). This CDR3 is 11 amino acids long. Trimming removed 1 base from V and 15 bases from J, with 10 bases in between. Germline values: CDR1 SEHNR, CDR2 FQNEAQ (reference sequence). The CDR3 coding sequence is TGTGCCAGCAGCTTAGGACGGGGGAGGTTCTTC. Translated: CASSLGRGRFF. Full variable domain (outside the CDR3, taken from reference TRBV7-9 and TRBJ2-1): DTGVSQNPRHKITKRGQNVTFRCDPISEHNRLYWYRQTLGQGPEFLTYFQNEAQLEKSRLLSDRFSAERPKGSFSTLEIQRTEQGDSAMYLCASSLGRGRFFGPGTRLTVL.

This clonotype was seen a few times. CDR3 protein: CASSEYTRQGLDEQYF. In nucleotides, the CDR3 is TGTGCCAGCAGTGAATATACGAGACAGGGGTTAGACGAGCAGTACTTC. The rearrangement uses TRBV25-1 and TRBJ2-7, with 8 bases lining up with TRBD1. V lost 0 bases, J lost 5 bases, and 9 bases stayed unmatched. The germline V gene encodes CDR1 MGHDK and CDR2 SYGVNS. CDR3 length equals 16 residues.

This sequence joins TRBV20-1 and TRBJ2-3; TRBD2 agrees at 7 bases. The CDR3 covers 13 residues. CDR1 is DFQATT and CDR2 is SNEGSKA in the germline V gene (reference sequence). This chain's CDR3 is CRVSQRGADTQYF. CDR3 DNA sequence: TGCCGAGTATCCCAGCGGGGAGCAGATACGCAGTATTTT.

This clonotype was picked up many times. J is TRBJ2-3 and V is TRBV4-3; D may match TRBD1 or TRBD2 (5 bases each). CDR3 length: 17 residues. Trimming removed 1 base at V and 0 bases at J, with 14 bases between. Germline CDR1 is LGHNA and CDR2 is YSLEER. Here the CDR3 DNA reads TGCGCCAGCAGCCAAGTCCGGGGCAGACCTAGCACAGATACGCAGTATTTT. This gives the protein CASSQVRGRPSTDTQYF.

The chain recombines TRBV5-5 with TRBJ1-1; weak D call: TRBD1 (6 bases). V was shortened by 4 bases and J by 1 base, with 14 bases between the two germline ends. The CDR3 runs 15 residues. Germline CDR1 reads SGHKS; CDR2 reads YYEKEE (reference sequence). This CDR3 is CASSASGDANTEAFF. DNA of the CDR3: TGTGCCAGCAGCGCCTCAGGGGACGCGAACACTGAAGCTTTCTTT.

The rearrangement uses TRBV27 and TRBJ1-1; D uncertain. This CDR3 contains 15 residues. Germline V gives CDR1 MNHEY, CDR2 SMNVEV (reference sequence). With 3 bases removed from V and 1 base from J, the gap between germline ends came to 12 bases. The DNA of the CDR3 is TGTGCCAGCAGTTTGGGCAGCGCATCGAACACTGAAGCTTTCTTT. Its protein is CASSLGSASNTEAFF.

This clonotype was counted at least ten times. The V call is TRBV4-1, the J call TRBJ2-2; 9 nucleotides align to TRBD2. The CDR3 covers 16 residues. In germline, CDR1 is MGHRA, CDR2 YSYEKL. V lost 4 bases to trimming and J lost 6 bases; unmatched junction nucleotides: 9. DNA for the CDR3: TGCGCCAGCAGCCCCCTGGGGCGGGGGGGAGCCGGGGAGCTGTTTTTT. This sequence encodes CASSPLGRGGAGELFF.

This clonotype was seen a handful of times. V and J are TRBV20-1 and TRBJ1-1; D is unresolved. Germline CDR1 is DFQATT and CDR2 is SNEGSKA (reference sequence). CDR3 length: 14 amino acids. The CDR3 here is CSPLKGKRSTEAFF. The CDR3 DNA reads TGCAGCCCTCTCAAGGGTAAACGGAGCACTGAAGCTTTCTTT.

The V and J genes are TRBV6-5 and TRBJ2-2, with D possibly called TRBD1 or TRBD2 (5 bases each). V was pared by 6 bases and J by 7 bases, with 27 bases between. Germline V lookup: CDR1 MNHEY, CDR2 SVGAGI. The CDR3 sequence is 18 residues long. The CDR3: CASSSMPSGTVNHGELFF. CDR3 sequence (DNA): TGTGCCAGCAGCTCTATGCCCTCCGGGACGGTCAACCACGGGGAGCTGTTTTTT.

A few counts support this clonotype. The chain has TRBV7-9 and TRBJ2-7; TRBD1 agrees at 9 bases. The CDR3 has 15 amino acids. J gave up 0 bases and V 4 bases, and 4 bases lay outside the gene matches. Germline values: CDR1 SEHNR, CDR2 FQNEAQ (reference sequence). The CDR3: CASSSGTGSSYEQYV. In nucleotides, the CDR3 is TGTGCCAGCAGCTCAGGGACAGGGAGCTCCTACGAGCAGTACGTC.

This clonotype has a handful of counts. The genes are TRBV4-1 and TRBJ2-4; D might be TRBD2 (5 bases). Germline V lookup: CDR1 MGHRA, CDR2 YSYEKL. V gave up 1 base and J gave up 0 bases, with 7 bases separating them. This CDR3 has 15 residues. The CDR3 loop is CASSQAGIAKNIQYF. The CDR3 DNA reads as TGCGCCAGCAGCCAAGCGGGGATAGCCAAAAACATTCAGTACTTC.